The entry below gives a single T cell receptor (beta chain) sequence along with its context. The record originates from a study of blood T cell repertoires in COVID-19. The repertoire was sequenced with immunoSEQ multiplex PCR; TCRdb's copy has only in-frame clones and lacks some. The table includes 200,000 or so clones, approximately 91% detected once. Trimming took 2 bases from V and 5 from J; bases not matched to a gene: 6. Germline-derived CDR1 and CDR2 are SGDLS and YYNGEE. The length of the CDR3 is 15 residues. Input material: peripheral blood. This receptor was identified in a man between 65 and 80 years old with active or convalescent COVID-19. The gene calls are TRBV9 and TRBJ2-2; 7 nucleotides line up with TRBD1. The CDR3 nucleotides are TGTGCCAGCAGCGTTGACAGGGTTGGGACCGGGGAGCTGTTTTTT. It translates to CASSVDRVGTGELFF. Supplemented by reference TRBV9 and TRBJ2-2, the full variable domain reads DSGVTQTPKHLITATGQRVTLRCSPRSGDLSVYWYQQSLDQGLQFLIQYYNGEERAKGNILERFSAQQFPDLHSELNLSSLELGDSALYFCASSVDRVGTGELFFGEGSRLTVL.